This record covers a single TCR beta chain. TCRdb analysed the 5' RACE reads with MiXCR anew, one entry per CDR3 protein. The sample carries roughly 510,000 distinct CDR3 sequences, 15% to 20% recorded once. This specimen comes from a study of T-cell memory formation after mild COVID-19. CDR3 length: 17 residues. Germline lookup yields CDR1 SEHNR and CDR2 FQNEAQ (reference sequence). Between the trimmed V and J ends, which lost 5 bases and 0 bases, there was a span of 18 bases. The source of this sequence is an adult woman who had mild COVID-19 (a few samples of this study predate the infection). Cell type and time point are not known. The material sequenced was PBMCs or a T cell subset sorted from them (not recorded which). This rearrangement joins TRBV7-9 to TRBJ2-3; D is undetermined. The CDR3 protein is CASSPSKGLPSTDTQYF. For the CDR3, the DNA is TGTGCCAGCAGCCCATCTAAGGGCCTGCCGAGCACAGATACGCAGTATTTT.